The clone carrying this T cell receptor (beta chain) has just one count. Living in roughly 23 US areas, the participants were between roughly 18 and 89 years of age. Donors in Cohort 3 who had recovered were those with two negative PCRs, healthcare professional clearance, or resolution of their symptoms. The entry originates in a study of blood T cell repertoires in COVID-19. Turning to the study itself: Samples representing acute and convalescent COVID-19 were sourced from the United States, Italy and Spain.

The table came from immunoSEQ multiplex PCR; TCRdb's copy has only in-frame clones and leaves some out. The sample shows some 200,000 clones, roughly 87% of them seen only once. Trimming took 0 bases from V and 3 from J; bases not matched to a gene: 8. The V gene's germline CDR1 is GTSNPN and CDR2 SVGIG (reference sequence). The CDR3 spans 15 residues. The chain carries TRBV30 and TRBJ2-7; 7 nucleotides line up with TRBD2. The sequence was collected from a woman in her twenties or thirties who had recovered from COVID-19. Sequencing input: PBMCs or T cells enriched from blood (not recorded which). The CDR3 protein is CAWSVMGLSLYEQYF. The CDR3 coding sequence is TGTGCCTGGAGTGTAATGGGACTAAGCCTCTACGAGCAGTACTTC.